The 9 T cell receptor beta chains below come from one sample, sequenced in a study of blood T cell repertoires in COVID-19. Assay: immunoSEQ multiplex PCR; the TCRdb copy retains only in-frame clones and omits some. The sample gives over 100,000 clones, about 89% of which show up once; around 4.2% is in the top ten. Input material: peripheral blood. The receptor set was obtained from a man in his 60s with COVID-19, enrolled during active disease.

The V gene is TRBV5-8, the J gene TRBJ1-6; tentatively, D is TRBD1 (6 bases). V was cut by 2 bases and J by 3 bases, with 12 bases left in between. The CDR3 contains 16 residues. Per the germline V gene, CDR1 is SGHTS and CDR2 is YDEGEE. The CDR3 here is CASSFTRQDYNSPLHF. DNA of the CDR3: TGTGCCAGCAGCTTTACTAGACAGGACTATAATTCACCCCTCCACTTT.

The sample holds one count of this clone. The chain carries TRBV25-1 and TRBJ1-1; 7 nucleotides match TRBD1. This CDR3 comprises 14 residues. J was trimmed by 3 bases and V by 10 bases; bases with no gene match: 11. The germline V gene encodes CDR1 MGHDK and CDR2 SYGVNS. The CDR3 coding sequence is TGTGCCACCCGCAGGGGGGACGGTTACACTGAAGCTTTCTTT. It is translated as CATRRGDGYTEAFF.

This chain links TRBV6-5 with TRBJ1-6; 8 bases map to TRBD1. The germline CDR1 and CDR2 sequences are MNHEY and SVGAGI. V was pared by 6 bases and J by 7 bases, with 8 bases of the junction left unmatched. This CDR3 is built from 15 residues. CDR3 sequence (DNA): TGTGCCAGCAGCCAGGGGGGACAGGCGAATTCACCCCTCCACTTT. This codes for CASSQGGQANSPLHF.

The J gene is TRBJ1-4, the V gene TRBV7-9, with a tentative D call TRBD1 (6 bases). Trimming took off 4 bases at V and 2 bases at J, with 14 bases between the two ends. Germline-derived CDR1 and CDR2 are SEHNR and FQNEAQ (reference sequence). The CDR3 is 16 residues long. The CDR3 reads CASSSYTGLTNEKLFF. CDR3 sequence (DNA): TGTGCCAGCAGCTCCTACACAGGGCTCACTAATGAAAAACTGTTTTTT.

The rearrangement uses TRBV19 and TRBJ1-2; D not certain. V gave up 9 bases and J gave up 0 bases, with 14 bases separating them. Germline CDR1 LNHDA, CDR2 SQIVND (reference sequence). The CDR3 runs 14 residues. CDR3 protein: CASVGRPPNYGYTF. The CDR3 nucleotides read TGTGCCAGCGTTGGGCGCCCTCCTAACTATGGCTACACCTTC.

The chain joins TRBV11-2 to TRBJ1-5, with D possibly TRBD1 on 5 matching bases. Germline V gene lookup returns CDR1 SGHAT and CDR2 FQNNGV. CDR3 length equals 13 residues. V lost 1 base, J lost 11 bases, and 12 bases lay in between. The CDR3, as DNA: TGTGCCAGCAGCTTAGTGTCGGGGGAGGCCCAGCATTTT. Protein product: CASSLVSGEAQHF.

The rearrangement joins TRBV5-1 to TRBJ1-1; unclear D gene. Germline V CDR1 and CDR2: SGHRS, YFSETQ. Between the trimmed V and J ends, which lost 7 bases and 1 base, there was a span of 8 bases. The CDR3 runs 12 residues. CDR3 in amino acids: CASRQQNTEAFF. The CDR3 region has the DNA TGCGCCAGCCGCCAACAGAACACTGAAGCTTTCTTT.

The chain combines TRBV4-3 with TRBJ2-6; TRBD1 matches at 8 bases. Germline V gene sequence: CDR1 LGHNA, CDR2 YSLEER. V was clipped by 0 bases and J by 2 bases; unmatched bases: 6. The CDR3 extends over 18 amino acids. The chain's CDR3 is CASSQEPGGGPGANVLTF. The CDR3 DNA sequence: TGCGCCAGCAGCCAAGAACCAGGGGGCGGTCCTGGGGCCAACGTCCTGACTTTC.

J is TRBJ1-4 and V is TRBV7-2; the match to TRBD1 covers 8 bases. In germline, CDR1 is SGHTA, CDR2 FQGNSA. V lost 4 bases and J lost 8; bases outside the gene matches: 6. The CDR3 runs to 14 residues. The CDR3 DNA reads as TGTGCCAGCAGCTCCGGGACAGGCCGCGAAAAACTGTTTTTT. Protein sequence: CASSSGTGREKLFF.